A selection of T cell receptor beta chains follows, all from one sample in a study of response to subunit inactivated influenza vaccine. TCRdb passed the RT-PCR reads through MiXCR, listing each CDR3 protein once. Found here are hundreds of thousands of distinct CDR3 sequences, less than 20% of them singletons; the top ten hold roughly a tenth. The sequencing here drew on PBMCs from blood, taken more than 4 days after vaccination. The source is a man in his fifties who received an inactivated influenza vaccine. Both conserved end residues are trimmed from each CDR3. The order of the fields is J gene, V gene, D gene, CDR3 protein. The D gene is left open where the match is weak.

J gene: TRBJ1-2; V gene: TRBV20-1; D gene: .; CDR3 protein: SARDGGGIYGYT
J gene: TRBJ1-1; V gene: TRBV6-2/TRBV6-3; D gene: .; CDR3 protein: ASSARAGRGTEAF
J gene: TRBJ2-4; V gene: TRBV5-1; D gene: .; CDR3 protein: ASSVEWGGRNIQY
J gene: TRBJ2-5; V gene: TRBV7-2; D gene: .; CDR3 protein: ASSPMGGAETQY
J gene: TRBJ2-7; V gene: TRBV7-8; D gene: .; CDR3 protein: ASSLTGLSPYEQY
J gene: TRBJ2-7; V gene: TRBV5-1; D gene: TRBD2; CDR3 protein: ASSTRLAGDIPYEQY
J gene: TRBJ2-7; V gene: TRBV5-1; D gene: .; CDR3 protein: ASSLRPGRNEQY
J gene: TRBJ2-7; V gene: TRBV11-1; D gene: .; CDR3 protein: ASSQTARVRY
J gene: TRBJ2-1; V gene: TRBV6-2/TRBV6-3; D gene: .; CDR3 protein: ASSPGFGEQF
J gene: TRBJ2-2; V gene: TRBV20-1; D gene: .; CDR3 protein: SARDPSVPGELF
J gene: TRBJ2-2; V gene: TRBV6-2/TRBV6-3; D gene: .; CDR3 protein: ASSYVQGSTGELF
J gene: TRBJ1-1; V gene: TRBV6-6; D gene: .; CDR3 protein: ASTSRGPEAF
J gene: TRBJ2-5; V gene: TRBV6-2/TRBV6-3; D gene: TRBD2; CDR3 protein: ASSYPLAGWQETQY
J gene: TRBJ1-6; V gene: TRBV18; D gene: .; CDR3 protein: ASSPTDGSTNSPLH
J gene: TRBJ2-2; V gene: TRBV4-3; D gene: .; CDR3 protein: ASSQDRAGSGGELF
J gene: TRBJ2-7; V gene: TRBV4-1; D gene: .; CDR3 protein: ASSQGTPTYEQY